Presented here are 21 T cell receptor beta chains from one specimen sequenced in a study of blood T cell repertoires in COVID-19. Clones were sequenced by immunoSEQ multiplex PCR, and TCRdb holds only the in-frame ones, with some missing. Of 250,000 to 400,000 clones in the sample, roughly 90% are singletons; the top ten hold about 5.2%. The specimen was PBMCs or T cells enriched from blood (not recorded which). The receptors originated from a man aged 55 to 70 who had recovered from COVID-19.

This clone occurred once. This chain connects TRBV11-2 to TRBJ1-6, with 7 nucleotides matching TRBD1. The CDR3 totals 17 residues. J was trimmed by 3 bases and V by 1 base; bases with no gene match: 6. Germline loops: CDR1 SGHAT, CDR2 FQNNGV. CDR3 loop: CASSLGRDSHYNSPLHF. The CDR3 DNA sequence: TGTGCCAGCAGCTTAGGGCGGGACAGTCACTATAATTCACCCCTCCACTTT.

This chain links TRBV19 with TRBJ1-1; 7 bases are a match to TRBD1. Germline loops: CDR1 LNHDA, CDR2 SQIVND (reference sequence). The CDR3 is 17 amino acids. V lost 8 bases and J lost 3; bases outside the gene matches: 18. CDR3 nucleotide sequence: TGTGCCAGTCGACAAGGAACACCGGGACAGAGATACACTGAAGCTTTCTTT. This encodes CASRQGTPGQRYTEAFF.

CDR3 protein: CSASSGLAGGSGELFF. The CDR3 bases are TGCAGTGCTAGTTCAGGACTAGCGGGAGGTTCCGGGGAGCTGTTTTTT. The chain carries TRBV20-1 and TRBJ2-2; 14 positions agree with TRBD2. The V gene end was trimmed by 3 bases and the J gene end by 6 bases; junction bases not matched to a gene: 6. Looked up from germline, CDR1 is DFQATT and CDR2 is SNEGSKA (reference sequence). The CDR3 extends over 16 amino acids.

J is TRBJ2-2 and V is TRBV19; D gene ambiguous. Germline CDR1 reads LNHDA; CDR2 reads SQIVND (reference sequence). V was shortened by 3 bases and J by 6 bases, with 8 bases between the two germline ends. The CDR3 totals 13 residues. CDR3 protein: CASSMQLAGELFF. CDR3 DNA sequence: TGTGCCAGTAGTATGCAGTTGGCCGGGGAGCTGTTTTTT.

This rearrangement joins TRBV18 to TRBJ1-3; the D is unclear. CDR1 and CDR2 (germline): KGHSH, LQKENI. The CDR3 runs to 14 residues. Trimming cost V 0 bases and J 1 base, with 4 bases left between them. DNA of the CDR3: TGTGCCAGCTCACCACCTGTATCTGGAAACACCATATATTTT. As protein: CASSPPVSGNTIYF.

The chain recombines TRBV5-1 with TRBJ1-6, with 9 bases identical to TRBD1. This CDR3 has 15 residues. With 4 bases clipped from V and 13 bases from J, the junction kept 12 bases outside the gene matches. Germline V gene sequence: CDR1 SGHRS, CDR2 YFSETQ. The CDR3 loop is CASSGTGGGSTPLHF. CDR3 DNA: TGCGCCAGCAGCGGAACAGGGGGCGGCTCTACCCCCCTCCACTTT.

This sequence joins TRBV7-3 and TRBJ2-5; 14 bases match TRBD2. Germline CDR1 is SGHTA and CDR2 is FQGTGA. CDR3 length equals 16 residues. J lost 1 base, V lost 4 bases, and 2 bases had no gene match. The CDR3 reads CASSYGLAGGQETQYF. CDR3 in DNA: TGTGCCAGCAGCTACGGACTAGCGGGAGGCCAAGAGACCCAGTACTTC.

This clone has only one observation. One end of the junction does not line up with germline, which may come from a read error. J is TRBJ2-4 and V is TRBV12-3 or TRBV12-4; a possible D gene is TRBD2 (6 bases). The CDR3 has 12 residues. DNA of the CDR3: TGTGCCAGCAAGCCCGGGGGTGGGGGTCTGTTCTTC. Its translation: CASKPGGGGLFF.

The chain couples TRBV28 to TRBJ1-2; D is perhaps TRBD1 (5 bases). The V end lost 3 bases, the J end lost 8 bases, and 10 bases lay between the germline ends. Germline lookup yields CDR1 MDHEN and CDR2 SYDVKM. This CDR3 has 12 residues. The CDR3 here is CASSLRQRGYTF. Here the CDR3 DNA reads TGTGCCAGCAGTTTGCGACAGAGAGGCTACACCTTC.

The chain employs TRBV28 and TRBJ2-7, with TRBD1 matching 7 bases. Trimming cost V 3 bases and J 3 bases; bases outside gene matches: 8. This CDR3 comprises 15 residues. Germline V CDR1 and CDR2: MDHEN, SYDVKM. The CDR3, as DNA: TGTGCCAGCAGTTTCGGGGACAGAGAAAGCTACGAGCAGTACTTC. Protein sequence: CASSFGDRESYEQYF.

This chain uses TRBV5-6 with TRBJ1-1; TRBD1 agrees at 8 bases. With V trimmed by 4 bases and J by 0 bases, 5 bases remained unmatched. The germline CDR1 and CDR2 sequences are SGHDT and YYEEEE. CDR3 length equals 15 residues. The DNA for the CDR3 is TGTGCCAGCAGCGTGGACAGGGCCCTGAACACTGAAGCTTTCTTT. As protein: CASSVDRALNTEAFF.

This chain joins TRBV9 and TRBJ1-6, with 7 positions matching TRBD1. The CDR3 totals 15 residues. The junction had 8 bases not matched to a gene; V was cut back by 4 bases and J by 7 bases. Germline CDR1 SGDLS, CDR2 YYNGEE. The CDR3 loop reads CASSFRQGTNSPLHF. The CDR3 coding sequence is TGTGCCAGCAGCTTCAGACAGGGTACGAATTCACCCCTCCACTTT.

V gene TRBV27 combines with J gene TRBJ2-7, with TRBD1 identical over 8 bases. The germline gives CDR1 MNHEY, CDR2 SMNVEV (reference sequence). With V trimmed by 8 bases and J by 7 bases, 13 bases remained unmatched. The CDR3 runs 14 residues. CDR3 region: CASEAFQGAREQYF. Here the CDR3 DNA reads TGTGCCAGCGAAGCATTTCAGGGGGCACGGGAGCAGTACTTC.

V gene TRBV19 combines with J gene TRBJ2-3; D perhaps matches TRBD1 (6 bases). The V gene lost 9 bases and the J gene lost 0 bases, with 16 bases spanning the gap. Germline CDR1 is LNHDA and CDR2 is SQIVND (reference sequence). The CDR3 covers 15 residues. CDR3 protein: CASRKTGTSTDTQYF. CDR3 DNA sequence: TGTGCCAGCCGAAAGACAGGCACTAGCACAGATACGCAGTATTTT.

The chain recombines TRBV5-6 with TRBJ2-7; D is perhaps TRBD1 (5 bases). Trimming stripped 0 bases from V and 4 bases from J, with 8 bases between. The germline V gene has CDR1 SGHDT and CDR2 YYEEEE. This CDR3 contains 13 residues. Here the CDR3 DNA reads TGTGCCAGCAGCTTGGGGGGCCCGTACGAGCAGTACTTC. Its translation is CASSLGGPYEQYF.

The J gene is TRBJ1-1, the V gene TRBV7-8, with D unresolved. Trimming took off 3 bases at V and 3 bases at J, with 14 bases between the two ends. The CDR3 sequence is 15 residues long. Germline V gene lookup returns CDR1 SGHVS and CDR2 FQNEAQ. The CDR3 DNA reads TGTGCCAGCAGCTTCCCCCGGGGAGCGGACACTGAAGCTTTCTTT. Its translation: CASSFPRGADTEAFF.

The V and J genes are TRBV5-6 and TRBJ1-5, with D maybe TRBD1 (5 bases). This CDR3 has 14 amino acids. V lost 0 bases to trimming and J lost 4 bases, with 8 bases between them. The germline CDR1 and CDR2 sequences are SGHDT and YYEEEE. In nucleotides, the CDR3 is TGTGCCAGCAGCTTGGAAGGGGCGAATCAGCCCCAGCATTTT. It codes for CASSLEGANQPQHF. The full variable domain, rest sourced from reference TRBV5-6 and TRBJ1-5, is DAGVTQSPTHLIKTRGQQVTLRCSPKSGHDTVSWYQQALGQGPQFIFQYYEEEERQRGNFPDRFSGHQFPNYSSELNVNALLLGDSALYLCASSLEGANQPQHFGDGTRLSIL.

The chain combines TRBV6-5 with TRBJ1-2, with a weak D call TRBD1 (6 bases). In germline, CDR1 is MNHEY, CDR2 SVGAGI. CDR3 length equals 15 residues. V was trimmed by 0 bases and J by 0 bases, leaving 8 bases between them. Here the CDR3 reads CASSYSGAANYGYTF. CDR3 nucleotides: TGTGCCAGCAGTTACTCGGGGGCAGCTAACTATGGCTACACCTTC.

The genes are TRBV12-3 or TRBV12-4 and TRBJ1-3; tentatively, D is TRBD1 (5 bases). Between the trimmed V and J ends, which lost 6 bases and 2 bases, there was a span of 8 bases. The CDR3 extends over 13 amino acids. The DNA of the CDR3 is TGTGCCAGCAGCCCGACAGCTGGAAACACCATATATTTT. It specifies CASSPTAGNTIYF.

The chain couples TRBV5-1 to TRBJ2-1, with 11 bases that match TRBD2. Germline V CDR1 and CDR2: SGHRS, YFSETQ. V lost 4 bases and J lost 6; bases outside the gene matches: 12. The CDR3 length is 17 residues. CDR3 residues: CASSRPGTSGLSNEQFF. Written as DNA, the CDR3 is TGCGCCAGCAGCCGCCCCGGGACTAGCGGATTAAGCAATGAGCAGTTCTTC.

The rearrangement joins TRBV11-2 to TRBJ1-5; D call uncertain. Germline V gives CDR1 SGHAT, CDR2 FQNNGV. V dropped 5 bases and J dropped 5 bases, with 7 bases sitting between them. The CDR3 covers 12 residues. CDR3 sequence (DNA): TGTGCCAGCAGCCACTTGGATCAGCCCCAGCATTTT. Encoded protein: CASSHLDQPQHF.